This T cell receptor (beta chain) is drawn from a study of blood T cell repertoires in COVID-19. Across the whole study: Both acute and convalescent COVID-19 samples were obtained from the United States, Italy and Spain. Sources were T cells, B-cell-depleted T cells, or PBMCs; the material itself was cDNA or gDNA.

Per the authors' pipeline: Scientists estimated how many nucleated cells there were by amplifying reference gene primers. Assay used: immunoSEQ multiplex PCR; TCRdb lists only in-frame clones, some missing. V and J calls and clone size follow that table, whereas D and trimming were derived from the DNA. The sample includes 150,000 or so clones, roughly four fifths of them seen just once. Germline-derived CDR1 and CDR2 are SNHLY and FYNNEI. The CDR3 is made up of 13 amino acids. V dropped 6 bases and J dropped 4 bases, with 12 bases sitting between them. This clone is a singleton in its sample. The specimen was peripheral blood. This clonotype was obtained from a man older than 75 with acute or convalescent COVID-19. This chain links TRBV2 with TRBJ2-5; TRBD1 is a possible D gene (5 bases). The CDR3 coding sequence is TGTGCCAGCAGAGGGGCGTGGGGAGAGACCCAGTACTTC. Residues: CASRGAWGETQYF.